These 14 T cell receptor beta chains originate from one sample sequenced in a study of blood T cell repertoires in COVID-19. Sequencing used immunoSEQ multiplex PCR; TCRdb keeps in-frame clones, though not all of them. The sample holds 100,000 to 120,000 clones; approximately 90% are singletons and the top ten take roughly 8.1%. The sequenced sample consisted of peripheral blood. These receptors all come from a woman aged 70-85 years who had recovered from COVID-19.

The V and J genes are TRBV7-9 and TRBJ2-3, with 10 bases lining up with TRBD1. This CDR3 has 16 amino acids. Trimming took 2 bases from V and 1 from J; bases not matched to a gene: 3. Germline lookup yields CDR1 SEHNR and CDR2 FQNEAQ (reference sequence). The CDR3, as DNA: TGTGCCAGCAGCTTATGGGGGACAGGGGGCACAGATACGCAGTATTTT. It specifies CASSLWGTGGTDTQYF.

This chain links TRBV19 with TRBJ1-6; no clear D gene. Looked up from germline, CDR1 is LNHDA and CDR2 is SQIVND (reference sequence). CDR3 length: 18 residues. V gave up 1 base and J gave up 7 bases, with 20 bases separating them. The CDR3 is CASSIGRTAAAVNSPLHF. The CDR3 DNA reads as TGTGCCAGTAGTATAGGGAGGACTGCTGCGGCCGTAAATTCACCCCTCCACTTT.

The genes are TRBV7-8 and TRBJ1-5; unclear D gene. The CDR3 loop spans 16 amino acids. CDR1 and CDR2 from the germline V gene are SGHVS and FQNEAQ. V lost 1 base and J 5 bases, leaving 15 bases between the germline ends. CDR3 DNA sequence: TGTGCCAGCAGCTTAGACTGGTCCCCCCGGTATCAGCCCCAGCATTTT. This encodes CASSLDWSPRYQPQHF.

The chain uses TRBV15 and TRBJ2-5; the D is unclear. Germline lookup yields CDR1 LNHNV and CDR2 YYDKDF (reference sequence). The V end was cut by 0 bases, the J end by 5 bases, with 13 bases between. The CDR3 sequence is 15 residues long. CDR3 sequence reads: CATSRDPRPWETQYF. CDR3 nucleotides: TGTGCCACCAGCAGAGATCCGCGGCCGTGGGAGACCCAGTACTTC.

The chain joins TRBV2 to TRBJ1-2, with D unresolved. V gave up 3 bases and J gave up 6 bases, with 8 bases separating them. CDR1 is SNHLY and CDR2 is FYNNEI in the germline V gene. The CDR3 spans 12 residues. This chain's CDR3 is CASSDDTHGYTF. The CDR3 DNA sequence: TGTGCCAGCAGTGATGACACCCATGGCTACACCTTC.

The rearrangement uses TRBV5-1 and TRBJ1-6, with TRBD1 as a possible D gene (6 bases). Trimming took off 2 bases at V and 6 bases at J, with 18 bases between the two ends. The length of the CDR3 is 17 residues. From germline, CDR1 is SGHRS and CDR2 YFSETQ. In nucleotides, the CDR3 is TGCGCCAGCAGCTTTCTCCAAATACAGGGCGGTAATTCACCCCTCCACTTT. It encodes CASSFLQIQGGNSPLHF.

The chain combines TRBV11-3 with TRBJ2-2; a weak D match, TRBD1 (5 bases). CDR3 length: 15 residues. Trimming took off 0 bases at V and 2 bases at J, with 7 bases between the two ends. The germline gives CDR1 SGHNT, CDR2 YENEEA. The CDR3 spells CASSLDRENTGELFF. The CDR3 DNA follows: TGTGCCAGCAGCTTAGACAGGGAAAACACCGGGGAGCTGTTTTTT.

The chain joins TRBV11-2 to TRBJ2-7, with 7 bases matching TRBD2. V was clipped by 5 bases and J by 2 bases; unmatched bases: 9. This CDR3 has 15 residues. Per the germline V gene, CDR1 is SGHAT and CDR2 is FQNNGV. The DNA of the CDR3 is TGTGCCAGCAGCGCCGGACTAGGAGGCACCTACGAGCAGTACTTC. Protein sequence: CASSAGLGGTYEQYF.

The V and J genes are TRBV10-3 and TRBJ2-2; 7 bases match TRBD1. The CDR3 extends over 14 amino acids. V trimming: 4 bases; J trimming: 8 bases; junction bases outside the gene matches: 7. Germline-derived CDR1 and CDR2 are ENHRY and SYGVKD. This chain's CDR3 is CAISGTSGGGELFF. Written as DNA, the CDR3 is TGTGCCATCAGTGGGACGTCAGGGGGAGGGGAGCTGTTTTTT.

The J gene is TRBJ1-2, the V gene TRBV20-1; 8 bases are shared with TRBD1. This CDR3 contains 11 residues. Germline lookup yields CDR1 DFQATT and CDR2 SNEGSKA (reference sequence). J lost 8 bases, V lost 3 bases, and 2 bases had no gene match. CDR3 DNA: TGCAGTGCTAGCCAGGGGGCAGGCTACACCTTC. This encodes CSASQGAGYTF.

The V and J genes are TRBV5-5 and TRBJ2-1, with 11 positions matching TRBD2. V shed 4 bases and J 9 bases; nucleotides not matched to a gene: 12. The CDR3 spans 16 residues. The germline V gene has CDR1 SGHKS and CDR2 YYEKEE (reference sequence). The CDR3 reads CASSPSTSGATGEQFF. The DNA of the CDR3 is TGTGCCAGCAGCCCCTCGACTAGCGGGGCAACCGGTGAGCAGTTCTTC.

This sequence joins TRBV10-2 and TRBJ2-7; 16 nucleotides line up with TRBD2. Germline V gives CDR1 WSHSY, CDR2 SAAADI. V trimming: 6 bases; J trimming: 3 bases; junction bases outside the gene matches: 14. This CDR3 has 19 amino acids. CDR3 sequence (DNA): TGCGCCAGCAGGAACAAACCGGGACTAGCGGGAGGGGGTGGCTACGAGCAGTACTTC. Encoded protein: CASRNKPGLAGGGGYEQYF.

CDR3 in amino acids: CASSPPGNTEAFF. Written as DNA, the CDR3 is TGTGCCAGCAGCCCCCCGGGGAACACTGAAGCTTTCTTT. The V gene is TRBV7-3, the J gene TRBJ1-1; D call uncertain. In germline, CDR1 is SGHTA, CDR2 FQGTGA. V was trimmed by 5 bases and J by 1 base, leaving 8 bases between them. The CDR3 totals 13 residues.

This chain joins TRBV7-2 and TRBJ2-4, with 9 positions matching TRBD2. Germline CDR1 reads SGHTA; CDR2 reads FQGNSA. Trimming at V came to 4 bases and at J to 8 bases, leaving 9 bases not matched to a gene. This CDR3 region has 15 residues. The CDR3, as DNA: TGTGCCAGCAGCTCTAGGGCGGGAGGGTTGGACATTCAGTACTTC. Protein product: CASSSRAGGLDIQYF.